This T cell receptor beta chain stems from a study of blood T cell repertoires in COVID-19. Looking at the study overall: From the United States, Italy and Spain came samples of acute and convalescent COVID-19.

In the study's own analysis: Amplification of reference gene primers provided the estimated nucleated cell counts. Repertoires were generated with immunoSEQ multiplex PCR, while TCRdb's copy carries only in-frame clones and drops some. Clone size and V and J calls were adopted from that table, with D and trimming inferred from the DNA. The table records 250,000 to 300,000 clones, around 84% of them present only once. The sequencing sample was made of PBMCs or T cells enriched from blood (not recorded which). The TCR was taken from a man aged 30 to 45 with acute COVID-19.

The CDR3 DNA reads as TGTGCCAGCAGCCAAGATTACCGGGGATTGAACGAAAAACTGTTTTTT. It translates to CASSQDYRGLNEKLFF. The chain couples TRBV14 to TRBJ1-4; D is ambiguous. Germline values: CDR1 SGHDN, CDR2 FVKESK. The CDR3 has 16 amino acids. V was shortened by 0 bases and J by 8 bases, with 16 bases between the two germline ends.